These 10 T cell receptor beta chains came from one sample sequenced in a study of blood T cell repertoires in COVID-19. Clones were sequenced by immunoSEQ multiplex PCR, and TCRdb holds only the in-frame ones, with some missing. Seen here are 100,000 or so clones, about 91% observed once, and the top ten hold 2.3%. The specimen sequenced was peripheral blood. These receptors came from a human donor with active COVID-19. The donor label of this sample is uncertain.

The V and J genes are TRBV28 and TRBJ2-7; 9 bases fit TRBD1. The CDR3 is 17 residues long. The V gene's germline CDR1 is MDHEN and CDR2 SYDVKM. The V and J ends lost 7 bases and 5 bases, in that order; junction bases with no gene match: 18. CDR3 sequence (DNA): TGTGCCAGCACTTTCCCGGATCCGGGACAGGGTTTCCACGAGCAGTACTTC. Translation gives CASTFPDPGQGFHEQYF. Full variable domain (missing parts from reference TRBV28 and TRBJ2-7): DVKVTQSSRYLVKRTGEKVFLECVQDMDHENMFWYRQDPGLGLRLIYFSYDVKMKEKGDIPEGYSVSREKKERFSLILESASTNQTSMYLCASTFPDPGQGFHEQYFGPGTRLTVT.

The chain uses TRBV12-3 or TRBV12-4 and TRBJ2-7, with D hard to call. The CDR3 has 13 residues. Trimming stripped 3 bases from V and 3 bases from J, with 9 bases between. The CDR3 protein is CASSFLTVYEQYF. The CDR3 coding sequence is TGTGCCAGCAGTTTTCTTACAGTCTACGAGCAGTACTTC.

In DNA form, the CDR3 reads TGTGCCAGCAGTGACCCAACGCAGACAGGGCCGAATGAGCAGTTCTTC. Protein: CASSDPTQTGPNEQFF. The chain uses TRBV25-1 and TRBJ2-1; 7 bases match TRBD1. Unmatched junction bases numbered 12, after V lost 3 bases and J lost 7 bases. This CDR3 is 16 amino acids long. The germline V gene encodes CDR1 MGHDK and CDR2 SYGVNS.

The chain recombines TRBV28 with TRBJ1-1; D gene uncertain. CDR1 and CDR2 from the germline V gene are MDHEN and SYDVKM. The CDR3 is 13 residues long. Trimming removed 3 bases from V and 5 bases from J, with 10 bases in between. CDR3 protein: CASSFGTGTEAFF. Written as DNA, the CDR3 is TGTGCCAGCAGTTTCGGAACGGGGACTGAAGCTTTCTTT.

The chain links TRBV2 to TRBJ1-5; TRBD1 agrees at 10 bases. The V segment lost 6 bases and the J segment 4 bases; nucleotides outside the gene matches: 6. The CDR3 contains 15 residues. Germline values: CDR1 SNHLY, CDR2 FYNNEI. The CDR3 is CASRFGQGGNQPQHF. The CDR3 DNA sequence: TGTGCCAGCAGGTTCGGACAGGGGGGAAATCAGCCCCAGCATTTT.

The chain employs TRBV5-1 and TRBJ2-1; D may be TRBD2 (6 bases). The CDR3 is 15 residues long. In germline, CDR1 is SGHRS, CDR2 YFSETQ. Trimming took off 4 bases at V and 7 bases at J, with 18 bases between the two ends. The CDR3 region is CASSLRGGARNEQFF. DNA of the CDR3: TGCGCCAGCAGCCTCCGGGGCGGGGCGCGGAATGAGCAGTTCTTC.

The V call is TRBV7-2, the J call TRBJ2-5; D is perhaps TRBD1 (6 bases). The germline V and J ends were trimmed by 4 bases and 0 bases, with 6 bases remaining between them. CDR3 size: 13 residues. The germline V gene has CDR1 SGHTA and CDR2 FQGNSA. The CDR3 loop is CASSWTDQETQYF. The CDR3 DNA reads as TGTGCCAGCAGCTGGACAGACCAAGAGACCCAGTACTTC.

This clone was observed a few times. CDR3 amino acids: CASSSTPGQGAEAFF. The DNA for the CDR3 is TGCGCCAGCAGCAGTACCCCGGGACAGGGGGCTGAAGCTTTCTTT. This chain joins TRBV5-1 and TRBJ1-1, with TRBD1 matching over 11 bases. CDR3 length: 15 residues. CDR1 SGHRS and CDR2 YFSETQ come from the germline V gene. Unmatched junction bases numbered 8, after V lost 4 bases and J lost 6 bases.

The chain joins TRBV5-1 to TRBJ2-3; no firm D call. CDR1 SGHRS and CDR2 YFSETQ come from the germline V gene. CDR3 length equals 13 residues. V lost 4 bases and J 4 bases, leaving 10 bases between the germline ends. The CDR3 coding sequence is TGCGCCAGCAGCCCGGAGACGGCAGATACGCAGTATTTT. Residues: CASSPETADTQYF.

The V gene is TRBV2, the J gene TRBJ2-5, with D possibly TRBD2 on 7 matching bases. V was shortened by 5 bases and J by 5 bases, with 18 bases between the two germline ends. The CDR3 is 15 amino acids. Per the germline V gene, CDR1 is SNHLY and CDR2 is FYNNEI. The CDR3 loop is CASSRKGGLSETQYF. The CDR3 region has the DNA TGTGCCAGCAGTAGGAAAGGGGGACTAAGCGAGACCCAGTACTTC.